The clone carrying this T cell receptor (beta chain) appeared once. Participants were aged roughly 18 to 89 years from 20 to 30 US areas. This sample was included in a study of blood T cell repertoires in COVID-19. Method: immunoSEQ multiplex PCR; TCRdb's copy keeps in-frame clones and lacks some. The sample shows roughly 320,000 clones, 85% to 90% of them seen only once. J lost 4 bases, V lost 4 bases, and 6 bases had no gene match. Germline CDR1 is LGHDT and CDR2 is YNNKEL (reference sequence). There are 14 residues in the CDR3. The sequenced sample consisted of PBMCs or T cells enriched from blood (not recorded which). The J gene is TRBJ1-1, the V gene TRBV3-1 (or the pseudogene TRBV3-2); 7 positions match TRBD1. The sequence came from a man aged 25 to 45 who had recovered from COVID-19. CDR3 region: CASSRQGMLTEAFF. DNA of the CDR3: TGTGCCAGCAGCCGACAGGGCATGCTCACTGAAGCTTTCTTT.